One sample yielded the 19 T cell receptor beta chains listed below, sequenced in a study of blood T cell repertoires in COVID-19. Assay: immunoSEQ multiplex PCR; the TCRdb copy retains only in-frame clones and omits some. The sample yields 25,000 or so clones, around 86% seen once. The sample comprised peripheral blood. These receptors were taken from a man between 65 and 80 years old with acute or convalescent COVID-19.

This chain links TRBV29-1 with TRBJ1-1; 10 positions match TRBD1. The CDR3 has 14 amino acids. Germline lookup yields CDR1 SQVTM and CDR2 ANQGSEA. Losses at the gene ends were 7 bases for V and 2 bases for J; bases not matched to a gene: 7. CDR3 region: CSAYRDRGNTEAFF. The CDR3 nucleotides read TGCAGCGCCTACCGGGACAGGGGAAACACTGAAGCTTTCTTT.

The chain combines TRBV5-4 with TRBJ1-3; D ambiguous. V lost 5 bases and J 0 bases, leaving 12 bases between the germline ends. The CDR3 extends over 15 amino acids. Germline V CDR1 and CDR2: SGHNT, YYREEE (reference sequence). The CDR3 region has the DNA TGTGCCAGCAGAATGGCGGATACCTCTGGAAACACCATATATTTT. Its translation is CASRMADTSGNTIYF.

This chain links TRBV19 with TRBJ2-3; D possibly corresponds to TRBD1 (6 bases). The ends were cut back, 5 bases at V and 2 bases at J, with 17 bases in the middle. CDR1 LNHDA and CDR2 SQIVND come from the germline V gene (reference sequence). There are 16 residues in the CDR3. CDR3 in DNA: TGTGCCAGTAGTTCTGGGGGCCCTCAGACCACAGATACGCAGTATTTT. The encoded protein is CASSSGGPQTTDTQYF.

V is TRBV29-1 and J is TRBJ2-2; D call uncertain. CDR3 length: 13 residues. Germline CDR1 SQVTM, CDR2 ANQGSEA. The V end was cut by 5 bases, the J end by 5 bases, with 12 bases between. CDR3 sequence reads: CSVRQDRTGELFF. Written as DNA, the CDR3 is TGCAGCGTTCGGCAGGATCGGACCGGGGAGCTGTTTTTT.

This clone came up a few times. The chain couples TRBV10-2 to TRBJ1-5, with D perhaps TRBD1 (6 bases). CDR1 is WSHSY, CDR2 SAAADI, per germline. CDR3 length: 13 amino acids. Trimming removed 10 bases at V and 7 bases at J, with 17 bases between. As DNA, the CDR3 is TGCGCCACCTCGACAGGTCTAAGCCAGCCCCAGCATTTT. Protein: CATSTGLSQPQHF.

This chain links TRBV18 with TRBJ1-1; a weak D match, TRBD1 (5 bases). The ends were cut back, 3 bases at V and 0 bases at J, with 11 bases in the middle. CDR1 KGHSH and CDR2 LQKENI come from the germline V gene. CDR3 length: 15 amino acids. The CDR3 loop reads CASSPLRGLNTEAFF. CDR3 coding DNA: TGTGCCAGCTCACCCTTAAGGGGCTTGAACACTGAAGCTTTCTTT.

The chain has TRBV12-3 or TRBV12-4 and TRBJ1-5; D call uncertain. The CDR3 extends over 13 amino acids. The ends were cut back, 6 bases at V and 3 bases at J, with 9 bases in the middle. DNA for the CDR3: TGTGCCAGCAGCCGGGAGCTCAATCAGCCCCAGCATTTT. Translation gives CASSRELNQPQHF.

The chain recombines TRBV5-1 with TRBJ2-3; TRBD2 matches at 9 bases. This CDR3 has 15 amino acids. V lost 2 bases and J lost 2; bases outside the gene matches: 3. Looked up from germline, CDR1 is SGHRS and CDR2 is YFSETQ. CDR3 DNA: TGCGCCAGCAGCTTTCTAGCGGGAAACACAGATACGCAGTATTTT. It codes for CASSFLAGNTDTQYF.

This clone was found once. The chain is built from TRBV7-2 and TRBJ2-7; 8 nucleotides agree with TRBD1. CDR1 is SGHTA, CDR2 FQGNSA, per germline. This CDR3 comprises 15 residues. Trimming cost V 1 base and J 4 bases; bases outside gene matches: 6. CDR3: CASSLVPTGEYEQYF. For the CDR3, the DNA is TGTGCCAGCAGCTTAGTCCCGACAGGGGAATACGAGCAGTACTTC.

The chain links TRBV5-1 to TRBJ2-3; 10 bases are a match to TRBD1. The CDR3 extends over 18 amino acids. After removal of 0 bases from V and 0 bases from J, the junction contained 7 bases not matched to a gene. Germline V CDR1 and CDR2: SGHRS, YFSETQ. DNA of the CDR3: TGCGCCAGCAGCTTGGCCCCGGACAGGGGGTTGAGCACAGATACGCAGTATTTT. It is translated as CASSLAPDRGLSTDTQYF.

The rearrangement joins TRBV4-1 to TRBJ2-3; D might be TRBD2 (6 bases). The CDR3 spans 17 residues. Germline V gene data show CDR1 as MGHRA and CDR2 as YSYEKL. V gave up 0 bases and J gave up 2 bases, with 15 bases separating them. DNA for the CDR3: TGCGCCAGCAGCCAAGACGCGGCGGGGTCGGCCACAGATACGCAGTATTTT. This sequence encodes CASSQDAAGSATDTQYF.

This clone appeared once. The chain combines TRBV3-1 (or the pseudogene TRBV3-2) with TRBJ2-7; the match to TRBD2 covers 8 bases. CDR3 length: 14 residues. Per germline, CDR1 LGHDT and CDR2 YNNKEL (reference sequence). V shed 4 bases, J shed 4 bases, and the junction held 6 bases outside the gene matches. The CDR3, as DNA: TGTGCCAGCAGCCCACCCGGACTAGCTTACGAGCAGTACTTC. Translated: CASSPPGLAYEQYF.

This clone has a handful of counts. In DNA, the CDR3 is TGTGCCAGCAGCTTGGCGGGACAGTATAATTCACCCCTCCACTTT. Translated, it gives CASSLAGQYNSPLHF. The rearrangement uses TRBV5-4 and TRBJ1-6, with 7 bases identical to TRBD1. Trimming cost V 0 bases and J 4 bases; bases outside gene matches: 1. The CDR3 loop spans 15 amino acids. From germline, CDR1 is SGHNT and CDR2 YYREEE (reference sequence).

The V and J genes are TRBV6-2 or TRBV6-3 and TRBJ2-3; 7 bases align to TRBD1. Germline loops: CDR1 MNHEY, CDR2 SVGEGT. The V and J ends lost 2 bases and 7 bases, in that order; junction bases with no gene match: 9. The CDR3 is made up of 15 amino acids. The CDR3 reads CASSYGGGQAHTQYF. CDR3 in DNA: TGTGCCAGCAGTTACGGGGGTGGACAGGCCCATACGCAGTATTTT.

The chain combines TRBV18 with TRBJ2-2; D ambiguous. This CDR3 has 15 amino acids. The germline CDR1 and CDR2 sequences are KGHSH and LQKENI. Trimming cost V 2 bases and J 6 bases, with 13 bases left between them. CDR3 in amino acids: CASSPSAPPAGELFF. The DNA of the CDR3 is TGTGCCAGCTCACCATCAGCGCCCCCCGCCGGGGAGCTGTTTTTT.

The genes are TRBV7-2 and TRBJ2-5, with D possibly TRBD1 on 5 matching bases. Trimming left V 0 bases short and J 1 base short, with 9 bases between. The CDR3 runs to 15 residues. Looked up from germline, CDR1 is SGHTA and CDR2 is FQGNSA. In DNA form, the CDR3 reads TGTGCCAGCAGCTTAGCAGGGGTCCCCCAAGAGACCCAGTACTTC. This translates into CASSLAGVPQETQYF.

In its sample, this clone ranks as medium-sized. The gene calls are TRBV9 and TRBJ1-3; 8 bases match TRBD1. The germline CDR1 and CDR2 sequences are SGDLS and YYNGEE. The CDR3 is 15 residues long. Germline trimming cut 5 bases from V and 0 bases from J; bases unmatched to any gene: 4. CDR3 loop: CASSEQGVSGNTIYF. The CDR3 nucleotides are TGTGCCAGCAGTGAACAGGGGGTCTCTGGAAACACCATATATTTT.

V is TRBV20-1 and J is TRBJ2-3; 11 bases fit TRBD2. Germline lookup yields CDR1 DFQATT and CDR2 SNEGSKA (reference sequence). CDR3 length: 15 residues. The V segment lost 4 bases and the J segment 1 base; nucleotides outside the gene matches: 4. DNA of the CDR3: TGCAGTGCTATTGATAGCGGGGGGGGCACAGATACGCAGTATTTT. This gives the protein CSAIDSGGGTDTQYF.

This rearrangement joins TRBV29-1 to TRBJ1-2; D is undetermined. The CDR3 has 12 residues. Trimming pared 8 bases from V and 5 bases from J, leaving 15 bases between. CDR1 is SQVTM, CDR2 ANQGSEA, per germline. This chain's CDR3 is CSFGQDSYGYTF. The CDR3 DNA is TGCAGCTTCGGGCAGGACTCGTATGGCTACACCTTC.